This TCR beta chain is from a study of blood T cell repertoires in COVID-19 (dated by TCRdb to 2020 to 2022). For the wider study: Samples from collaborators originated in the United States, Italy and Spain and spanned both the acute and convalescent phases of COVID-19. The prospective study material was composed of cDNA or gDNA derived from T cells, B-cell-depleted T cells, or PBMCs. Subjects who had been exposed to COVID-19, were actively infected with it, or had recovered from it provided the deeply sampled blood TCRbeta repertoires that made up the dataset. A freely available public database, intended as a resource for researchers studying the immune response to SARS-CoV-2, is where the repertoires were released. Samples were obtained from the ongoing ImmuneRACE study (first 160 participants) and from over a thousand subjects provided by 6 global collaborators. Sample metadata almost always included a de-identified subject ID, COVID-19 status, age in years and sex. HLA class I and class II types, where available, came from metadata supplied by the sample provider rather than from assay-based typing.

What the work shows at the level of the full study, not this receptor alone: The amount of clinical and demographic metadata varied by source and participant and was provided uncurated.

Details on this clone: Its recognized antigen is unknown. The input lacks base qualities; no much larger clone sits a single base away.

Whole blood was collected in K2EDTA tubes by collaborating institutions according to the institutions' own protocols. For TCRbeta analysis, collaborators shipped samples in one of three forms: frozen whole blood, isolated PBMCs, or DNA extracted from either of those sample types. The immunoSEQ Assay, a bias-controlled multiplex PCR, was used to amplify TCRbeta CDR3 regions from genomic DNA. From the authors' description of their analysis: Nucleated cell counts per sample were estimated from amplification of reference gene primers within the assay. Sequence reads were collapsed and filtered to measure the absolute abundance of every unique TCRbeta CDR3 rearrangement. For each sample, productive Simpson clonality was calculated as the square root of Simpson's diversity index over productive rearrangements. TCRdb stores this immuneACCESS table with in-frame sequences only. Part of the clones is absent; in the studies checked, under half of the shortfall reflects unresolved V genes, and no reason is known for the rest. Clone size and the V and J calls come from that table; the DNA yielded D and trimming. The sample includes just over 95,000 clones, with around nine tenths observed a single time. 15% of the sample goes to the ten largest clones.

This clonotype was obtained from a human donor in a cohort sampled during active COVID-19. The sample was peripheral blood.

The CDR3: CSVYSNNEQFF. The DNA is TGCAGCGTTTACAGTAACAATGAGCAGTTCTTC. Rearrangement joined TRBV29-1 to TRBJ2-1, with no reliable assignment of the D segment. As encoded in the germline V gene, CDR1 is SQVTM while CDR2 is ANQGSEA. Trimming takes 5 bases from V and 5 bases from J, and the germline ends sit 7 bases apart. The CDR3 contains 11 residues, cysteine and phenylalanine counted. CDR3 DNA only is kept here, 33 bases in frame from base 1.